The clone carrying this T cell receptor (beta chain) has just one count. The authors' processing: Reference gene primer amplification gave nucleated cell count estimates. Assay: immunoSEQ multiplex PCR; the TCRdb copy retains only in-frame clones and omits some. V and J calls and clone size are copied from that table; D and trimming were computed from the DNA. Here the sample spans about 87,000 clones, roughly 84% being singletons. The data were taken from a study of blood T cell repertoires in COVID-19. Study overall: Both acute and convalescent COVID-19 samples were obtained from the United States, Italy and Spain. From T cells, B-cell-depleted T cells, or PBMCs came the material, which was cDNA or gDNA.

This TCR came from a woman at least 80 years old with acute or convalescent COVID-19. The sequencing input was peripheral blood.

DNA for the CDR3: TGTGCTAGTGGTTCCGGACAGGCCTCATCCACTGAAGCTTTCTTT. Protein sequence: CASGSGQASSTEAFF. V and J are TRBV12-5 and TRBJ1-1; 7 nucleotides line up with TRBD1. Germline V lookup: CDR1 LGHNT, CDR2 FRNRAP. The CDR3 runs to 15 residues. The J segment lost 4 bases and the V segment lost 4 bases, leaving 9 bases of the junction unmatched.